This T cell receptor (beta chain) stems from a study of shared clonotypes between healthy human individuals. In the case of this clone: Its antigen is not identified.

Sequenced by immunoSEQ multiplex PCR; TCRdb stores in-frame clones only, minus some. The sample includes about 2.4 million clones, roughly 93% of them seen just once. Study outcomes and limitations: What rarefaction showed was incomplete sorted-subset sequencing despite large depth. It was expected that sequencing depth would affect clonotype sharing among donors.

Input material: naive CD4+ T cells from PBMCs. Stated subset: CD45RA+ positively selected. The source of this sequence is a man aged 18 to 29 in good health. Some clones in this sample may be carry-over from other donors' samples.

The CDR3 coding sequence is TGTGCCAGTAGAAGGACGGAGCTCTCCGAGCAGTACTTC. Translating gives CASRRTELSEQYF. The rearrangement links TRBV19 to TRBJ2-7; no clear D gene. The ends were cut back, 6 bases at V and 6 bases at J, with 15 bases in the middle. The V gene's germline CDR1 is LNHDA and CDR2 SQIVND (reference sequence). CDR3 length: 13 residues.